The following is a T cell receptor beta chain sequence with its context. These data originate in a study of T cell responses to AZD1222 COVID-19 vaccine. The data were produced by immunoSEQ multiplex PCR, yet TCRdb's version contains in-frame clones alone and is incomplete. The data contain fewer than 150,000 clones, about 91% of them seen just once; the ten biggest clones take up about 5%. The V gene's germline CDR1 is ENHRY and CDR2 SYGVKD. The CDR3 runs to 13 residues. Trimming shortened V by 6 bases and J by 1 base, and 9 bases separated the two germline ends. Source: peripheral blood, taken on day 0 of AZD1222 vaccination. This TCR was recovered from an adult in good health. V is TRBV10-3 and J is TRBJ1-1; unclear D gene. DNA for the CDR3: TGTGCCATCAGAAAAGGAGCGAACACTGAAGCTTTCTTT. Translated: CAIRKGANTEAFF.